One sample yielded the 27 T cell receptor beta chains listed below, sequenced in a study of OX40 agonist ivuxolimab in advanced cancers. Repertoires were generated with immunoSEQ multiplex PCR, while TCRdb's copy carries only in-frame clones and drops some. The repertoire holds about 13,000 clones, with about 87% as singletons. This specimen consisted of CD4+ or CD8+ T cells sorted from blood, obtained in a trial of the OX40 agonist ivuxolimab. The source is an adult with an advanced solid tumor such as melanoma, head and neck, liver or kidney cancer.

V is TRBV10-2 and J is TRBJ2-5, with 7 bases fitting TRBD2. Germline trimming cut 0 bases from V and 4 bases from J; bases unmatched to any gene: 11. Germline V lookup: CDR1 WSHSY, CDR2 SAAADI. CDR3 length: 17 amino acids. The CDR3 reads CASSESLGGEGRETQYF. DNA of the CDR3: TGCGCCAGCAGTGAGTCTCTTGGCGGGGAGGGTAGAGAGACCCAGTACTTC.

The genes are TRBV27 and TRBJ2-7; D remains ambiguous. The CDR3 is made up of 13 amino acids. The germline V and J ends were trimmed by 0 bases and 3 bases, with 6 bases remaining between them. Germline V lookup: CDR1 MNHEY, CDR2 SMNVEV (reference sequence). The chain's CDR3 is CASSLSASYEQYF. CDR3 bases: TGTGCCAGCAGTTTATCGGCAAGCTACGAGCAGTACTTC.

This clone was detected a few times. The rearrangement uses TRBV5-8 and TRBJ2-1; TRBD2 agrees at 13 bases. The junction had 8 bases not matched to a gene; V was cut back by 0 bases and J by 5 bases. The CDR3 covers 18 residues. Germline CDR1 is SGHTS and CDR2 is YDEGEE. CDR3 residues: CASSLVRTSGSDHNEQFF. CDR3 sequence (DNA): TGTGCCAGCAGCTTGGTCCGGACTAGCGGGAGCGATCACAATGAGCAGTTCTTC.

The chain uses TRBV28 and TRBJ1-5; D is unresolved. Germline lookup yields CDR1 MDHEN and CDR2 SYDVKM. This CDR3 region has 15 residues. Trimming cost V 2 bases and J 2 bases, with 10 bases left between them. This CDR3 is CASSLGRRGNQPQHF. Here the CDR3 DNA reads TGTGCCAGCAGTTTAGGCCGGCGGGGCAATCAGCCCCAGCATTTT.

The V gene is TRBV4-1, the J gene TRBJ1-5; D not certain. CDR1 is MGHRA and CDR2 is YSYEKL in the germline V gene. V gave up 6 bases and J gave up 3 bases, with 12 bases separating them. The CDR3 covers 14 residues. For the CDR3, the DNA is TGCGCCAGCAGTCACGGACTGAACAATCAGCCCCAGCATTTT. Its translation is CASSHGLNNQPQHF.

On this clone itself: Other DNA sequences in the same sample also yield this CDR3. The chain recombines TRBV19 with TRBJ1-3; D unresolved. The CDR3 covers 11 residues. Germline V CDR1 and CDR2: LNHDA, SQIVND (reference sequence). V lost 7 bases and J lost 4, with 5 bases in between. CDR3 DNA: TGTGCCAGTATTGCGGGAAACACCATATATTTT. This translates into CASIAGNTIYF.

The chain uses TRBV29-1 and TRBJ2-5, with a possible D match to TRBD2 (6 bases). The germline V gene has CDR1 SQVTM and CDR2 ANQGSEA. Trimming shortened V by 7 bases and J by 12 bases, and 15 bases separated the two germline ends. The CDR3 runs to 10 residues. CDR3 residues: CSAVRDLEYF. The CDR3 DNA sequence: TGCAGCGCTGTAAGGGACTTGGAGTACTTC.

The J gene is TRBJ2-7, the V gene TRBV5-5, with D maybe TRBD1 (6 bases). CDR3 length equals 14 residues. V lost 3 bases and J lost 2, with 12 bases in between. Germline lookup yields CDR1 SGHKS and CDR2 YYEKEE (reference sequence). For the CDR3, the DNA is TGTGCCAGCAGCTGGCGGACAGCTACCTACGAGCAGTACTTC. Translated, it gives CASSWRTATYEQYF. The complete variable domain, with remaining parts taken from reference TRBV5-5 and TRBJ2-7, reads DAGVTQSPTHLIKTRGQQVTLRCSPISGHKSVSWYQQVLGQGPQFIFQYYEKEERGRGNFPDRFSARQFPNYSSELNVNALLLGDSALYLCASSWRTATYEQYFGPGTRLTVT.

The genes are TRBV13 and TRBJ2-6; D might be TRBD2 (6 bases). Germline loops: CDR1 PRHDT, CDR2 FYEKMQ (reference sequence). Trimming cost V 5 bases and J 0 bases, with 20 bases left between them. The CDR3 contains 19 residues. In DNA, the CDR3 is TGTGCCAGCAGCCCTGTAAGGGGACTCTTAAGCTCTGGGGCCAACGTCCTGACTTTC. Translated, it gives CASSPVRGLLSSGANVLTF.

This chain uses TRBV7-6 with TRBJ2-3, with D possibly matching TRBD2 (5 bases). The V end was cut by 6 bases, the J end by 6 bases, with 10 bases between. The CDR3 contains 12 residues. CDR1 SGHVS and CDR2 FNYEAQ come from the germline V gene. The CDR3 loop reads CASRGEVDTQYF. CDR3 in DNA: TGTGCCAGCAGGGGAGAGGTCGATACGCAGTATTTT.

The V gene is TRBV7-9, the J gene TRBJ1-2; tentatively, D is TRBD1 (6 bases). V was pared by 2 bases and J by 3 bases, with 7 bases between. CDR1 is SEHNR, CDR2 FQNEAQ, per germline (reference sequence). This CDR3 has 13 residues. The CDR3 is CASSLPGDYGYTF. In DNA, the CDR3 is TGTGCCAGCAGCTTACCAGGGGACTATGGCTACACCTTC.

The V gene is TRBV7-9, the J gene TRBJ2-1; unclear D gene. CDR1 and CDR2 (germline): SEHNR, FQNEAQ (reference sequence). The V end was cut by 3 bases, the J end by 8 bases, with 2 bases between. This CDR3 comprises 10 residues. In DNA, the CDR3 is TGTGCCAGCAGCTTGGATGAGCAGTTCTTC. The encoded protein is CASSLDEQFF.

V usage is TRBV6-1 and J usage is TRBJ2-5, with 7 bases aligning to TRBD2. The CDR3 totals 16 residues. Germline V gene lookup returns CDR1 MNHNS and CDR2 SASEGT. The ends lost 1 base at V and 1 base at J; junction bases unmatched: 6. This CDR3 reads CASSEVGGGPQETQYF. CDR3 nucleotide sequence: TGTGCCAGCAGTGAAGTGGGCGGGGGACCCCAAGAGACCCAGTACTTC.

This chain uses TRBV7-3 with TRBJ2-1; D call uncertain. The V and J ends lost 1 base and 6 bases respectively, with 19 bases between them. Germline lookup yields CDR1 SGHTA and CDR2 FQGTGA. The CDR3 extends over 17 amino acids. In DNA, the CDR3 is TGTGCCAGCAGCTTAAGACCCAGGACCTCATCGGGCAATGAGCAGTTCTTC. Translation: CASSLRPRTSSGNEQFF.

V gene TRBV19 combines with J gene TRBJ1-5, with TRBD1 matching 10 bases. The CDR3 totals 15 residues. The germline V gene has CDR1 LNHDA and CDR2 SQIVND (reference sequence). V lost 3 bases and J lost 5; bases outside the gene matches: 4. CDR3 in amino acids: CASSMGQGMDQPQHF. The CDR3 DNA reads TGTGCCAGTAGTATGGGACAGGGGATGGATCAGCCCCAGCATTTT. Supplemented by reference TRBV19 and TRBJ1-5, the full variable domain reads DGGITQSPKYLFRKEGQNVTLSCEQNLNHDAMYWYRQDPGQGLRLIYYSQIVNDFQKGDIAEGYSVSREKKESFPLTVTSAQKNPTAFYLCASSMGQGMDQPQHFGDGTRLSIL.

The CDR3 bases are TGTGCCAGCAGCGCGACTAGCGGGAGTACGTACGAGCAGTACTTC. It yields the protein CASSATSGSTYEQYF. The rearrangement links TRBV7-8 to TRBJ2-7; 12 nucleotides match TRBD2. Germline V gives CDR1 SGHVS, CDR2 FQNEAQ. Germline trimming cut 5 bases from V and 4 bases from J; bases unmatched to any gene: 6. The CDR3 sequence is 15 residues long.

The chain uses TRBV7-2 and TRBJ1-5; 8 positions agree with TRBD1. V lost 4 bases and J lost 1; bases outside the gene matches: 3. The CDR3 runs to 15 residues. Germline V gene data show CDR1 as SGHTA and CDR2 as FQGNSA. This CDR3 reads CASSSNRGSNQPQHF. As DNA, the CDR3 is TGTGCCAGCAGCTCGAACAGGGGGAGCAATCAGCCCCAGCATTTT.

The J gene is TRBJ2-3, the V gene TRBV5-4; TRBD2 matches at 13 bases. The CDR3 has 20 amino acids. V was clipped by 4 bases and J by 0 bases; unmatched bases: 14. The germline V gene encodes CDR1 SGHNT and CDR2 YYREEE (reference sequence). Here the CDR3 reads CASSPGLAGRATASTDTQYF. In DNA, the CDR3 is TGTGCCAGCAGCCCGGGACTAGCGGGAAGAGCCACTGCTAGCACAGATACGCAGTATTTT.

The J gene is TRBJ1-5, the V gene TRBV7-9; 9 bases map to TRBD1. The CDR3 sequence is 17 residues long. Germline V gives CDR1 SEHNR, CDR2 FQNEAQ (reference sequence). With V trimmed by 2 bases and J by 2 bases, 7 bases remained unmatched. The CDR3 bases are TGTGCCAGCAGCTTATTCCCCCGGGACAGGGGCAATCAGCCCCAGCATTTT. It translates to CASSLFPRDRGNQPQHF. Full variable domain (outside the CDR3, taken from reference TRBV7-9 and TRBJ1-5): DTGVSQNPRHKITKRGQNVTFRCDPISEHNRLYWYRQTLGQGPEFLTYFQNEAQLEKSRLLSDRFSAERPKGSFSTLEIQRTEQGDSAMYLCASSLFPRDRGNQPQHFGDGTRLSIL.

V and J are TRBV4-1 and TRBJ2-7; D unresolved. The germline V and J ends were trimmed by 4 bases and 1 base, with 8 bases remaining between them. CDR3 size: 13 residues. Germline-derived CDR1 and CDR2 are MGHRA and YSYEKL. Here the CDR3 DNA reads TGCGCCAGCAGCCCGACGGATTCCTACGAGCAGTACTTC. The encoded protein is CASSPTDSYEQYF.

The gene calls are TRBV7-9 and TRBJ2-7, with D maybe TRBD2 (6 bases). The ends were cut back, 3 bases at V and 2 bases at J, with 17 bases in the middle. Germline-derived CDR1 and CDR2 are SEHNR and FQNEAQ (reference sequence). The CDR3 loop spans 16 amino acids. The CDR3: CASSFGSGRQTYEQYF. CDR3 nucleotides: TGTGCCAGCAGCTTTGGGTCAGGGAGGCAAACCTACGAGCAGTACTTC. Filled out from reference TRBV7-9 and TRBJ2-7, the complete variable domain reads DTGVSQNPRHKITKRGQNVTFRCDPISEHNRLYWYRQTLGQGPEFLTYFQNEAQLEKSRLLSDRFSAERPKGSFSTLEIQRTEQGDSAMYLCASSFGSGRQTYEQYFGPGTRLTVT.

This clone was counted a few times. This sequence joins TRBV19 and TRBJ2-7, with 9 bases fitting TRBD1. Germline assignment: CDR1 LNHDA and CDR2 SQIVND (reference sequence). V gave up 5 bases and J gave up 5 bases; unmatched junction bases: 7. This CDR3 is built from 14 residues. The CDR3 DNA sequence: TGTGCCAGTAGTCTACAGGGGGCCAGCGACGAGCAGTACTTC. It yields the protein CASSLQGASDEQYF.

The V gene is TRBV4-1, the J gene TRBJ2-5; D might be TRBD2 (5 bases). With the DNA end fitting TRBJ2-7 better, the J assignment may be wrong. The CDR3 consists of 17 residues. Germline values: CDR1 MGHRA, CDR2 YSYEKL. The CDR3, as DNA: TGCGCCAGCAGCCAAGATATCGGGAACAAATACTCCTACGAGCAGTACTTC. Translating gives CASSQDIGNKYSYEQYF.

About this clone: Its ends do not fully match the called genes, so a read error is possible. The genes are TRBV5-6 and TRBJ1-3; the D gene is possibly TRBD1 (6 bases). This CDR3 comprises 14 residues. Germline CDR1 reads SGHDT; CDR2 reads YYEEEE. The CDR3, as DNA: TGTGCCAGCAACTTGGGGGCAATCGGAAACACCATATATTTT. Its translation is CASNLGAIGNTIYF.

The chain combines TRBV11-2 with TRBJ2-7; TRBD1 matches 9 bases. The germline V gene encodes CDR1 SGHAT and CDR2 FQNNGV. Trimming took 2 bases from V and 4 from J; bases not matched to a gene: 18. This CDR3 is built from 19 residues. This CDR3 reads CASSLLRGHGPGQGYEQYF. CDR3 DNA: TGTGCCAGCAGCTTACTGCGGGGGCACGGGCCGGGACAGGGATACGAGCAGTACTTC.

The rearrangement joins TRBV10-3 to TRBJ2-5, with unresolved D. Germline V gives CDR1 ENHRY, CDR2 SYGVKD. The CDR3 is made up of 13 amino acids. The V and J ends lost 0 bases and 5 bases respectively, with 7 bases between them. The chain's CDR3 is CAISESAAETQYF. The CDR3, as DNA: TGTGCCATCAGTGAGTCGGCCGCCGAGACCCAGTACTTC.

The chain combines TRBV4-1 with TRBJ2-6, with a tentative D call TRBD1 (5 bases). The germline V gene has CDR1 MGHRA and CDR2 YSYEKL. The CDR3 has 17 residues. With 1 base removed from V and 1 base from J, the gap between germline ends came to 11 bases. The CDR3 bases are TGCGCCAGCAGCCAAGTACCCTCAGGGTCTGGGGCCAACGTCCTGACTTTC. It encodes CASSQVPSGSGANVLTF.